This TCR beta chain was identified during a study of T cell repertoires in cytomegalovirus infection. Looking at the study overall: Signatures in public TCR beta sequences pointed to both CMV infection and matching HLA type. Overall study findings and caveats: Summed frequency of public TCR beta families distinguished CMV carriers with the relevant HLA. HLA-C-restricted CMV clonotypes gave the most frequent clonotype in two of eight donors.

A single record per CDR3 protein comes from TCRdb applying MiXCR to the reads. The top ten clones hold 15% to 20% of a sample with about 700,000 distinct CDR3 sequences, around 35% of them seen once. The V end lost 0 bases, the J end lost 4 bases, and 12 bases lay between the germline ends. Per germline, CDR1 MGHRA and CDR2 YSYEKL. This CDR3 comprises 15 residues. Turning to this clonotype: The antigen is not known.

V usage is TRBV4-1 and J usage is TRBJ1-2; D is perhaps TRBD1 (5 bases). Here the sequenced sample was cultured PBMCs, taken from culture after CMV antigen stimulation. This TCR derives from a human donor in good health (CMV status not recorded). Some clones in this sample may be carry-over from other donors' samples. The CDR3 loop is CASSQDAGASYGYTF. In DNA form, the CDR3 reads TGCGCCAGCAGCCAAGACGCTGGGGCCAGCTATGGCTACACCTTC.